These 18 T cell receptor beta chains were sequenced from one sample in a study of CD8+ T cells in alopecia areata. The sequencing template was cDNA reverse transcribed from extracted RNA. Method: immunoSEQ multiplex PCR; TCRdb's copy keeps in-frame clones and lacks some. The sample gives some 160,000 clones, about three fifths of which show up once; approximately 0.9% is in the top ten. Treatment meaning: oral pan-JAK inhibitor, 5-10 mg twice daily. This specimen consisted of CD4+ T cells sorted from blood, obtained at week 4, from a patient treated with tofacitinib. The receptors shown here come from a human donor with alopecia areata.

This clone was counted between two and nine times. The rearrangement uses TRBV5-1 and TRBJ2-3; 8 bases match TRBD2. Germline lookup yields CDR1 SGHRS and CDR2 YFSETQ. The CDR3 length is 17 residues. The V segment lost 5 bases and the J segment 0 bases; nucleotides outside the gene matches: 11. This CDR3 reads CASSLGGGKTSTDTQYF. CDR3 coding DNA: TGCGCCAGCAGTCTCGGCGGGGGGAAGACTAGCACAGATACGCAGTATTTT. The variable domain in full, with the rest retrieved from reference TRBV5-1 and TRBJ2-3, is KAGVTQTPRYLIKTRGQQVTLSCSPISGHRSVSWYQQTPGQGLQFLFEYFSETQRNKGNFPGRFSGRQFSNSRSEMNVSTLELGDSALYLCASSLGGGKTSTDTQYFGPGTRLTVL.

There are a few counts of this clone. CDR3 loop: CASGFQIYNEQFF. For the CDR3, the DNA is TGTGCTAGTGGTTTCCAGATCTACAATGAGCAGTTCTTC. The chain uses TRBV12-5 and TRBJ2-1; unclear D gene. The CDR3 runs to 13 residues. Looked up from germline, CDR1 is LGHNT and CDR2 is FRNRAP. Trimming cost V 3 bases and J 3 bases, with 6 bases left between them.

J is TRBJ2-5 and V is TRBV7-9; D may correspond to TRBD1 or TRBD2 (5 bases each). V lost 4 bases, J lost 3 bases, and 9 bases lay in between. The CDR3 contains 13 residues. Germline CDR1 is SEHNR and CDR2 is FQNEAQ (reference sequence). In DNA, the CDR3 is TGTGCCAGCAGCTCCGGGGCCAAAGAGACCCAGTACTTC. Translating gives CASSSGAKETQYF.

This clone came up once. The chain recombines TRBV2 with TRBJ2-2, with 7 nucleotides matching TRBD1. Germline V lookup: CDR1 SNHLY, CDR2 FYNNEI. J lost 0 bases, V lost 10 bases, and 8 bases had no gene match. The length of the CDR3 is 15 residues. CDR3 in DNA: TGTGCCACCACCCTGGGGACAGCGAACACCGGGGAGCTGTTTTTT. Its protein is CATTLGTANTGELFF.

On this clone itself: Sequence at one end of the junction differs from germline and may be a read error. The V gene is TRBV13, the J gene TRBJ2-6; a weak D match, TRBD1 (5 bases). This CDR3 is built from 15 residues. The germline gives CDR1 PRHDT, CDR2 FYEKMQ (reference sequence). CDR3 nucleotides: TGTGCCAGCCGACGTCCTTTCTCTGGGGCCAACTTCCTGACTTTC. Amino acid sequence: CASRRPFSGANFLTF.

The chain joins TRBV5-6 to TRBJ1-1; maybe TRBD1 (5 bases). The CDR3 consists of 14 residues. Germline V gene lookup returns CDR1 SGHDT and CDR2 YYEEEE. The V and J ends lost 4 bases and 5 bases respectively, with 15 bases between them. The CDR3 DNA reads TGTGCCAGCAGCCGGAAGGCAGGGTTAACTGAAGCTTTCTTT. Translating it yields CASSRKAGLTEAFF. Looking up the rest from reference TRBV5-6 and TRBJ1-1 gives the full variable domain: DAGVTQSPTHLIKTRGQQVTLRCSPKSGHDTVSWYQQALGQGPQFIFQYYEEEERQRGNFPDRFSGHQFPNYSSELNVNALLLGDSALYLCASSRKAGLTEAFFGQGTRLTVV.

Only a few counts were recorded for this clone. The rearrangement links TRBV7-9 to TRBJ2-3, with TRBD2 matching over 9 bases. J lost 4 bases, V lost 9 bases, and 8 bases had no gene match. The CDR3 length is 14 residues. CDR1 is SEHNR and CDR2 is FQNEAQ in the germline V gene (reference sequence). The CDR3 bases are TGTGCCAGTGGAGGAGCGGGGGGAGCAGATACGCAGTATTTT. This codes for CASGGAGGADTQYF.

This chain joins TRBV5-1 and TRBJ1-1; 9 bases are shared with TRBD1. Germline-derived CDR1 and CDR2 are SGHRS and YFSETQ. The CDR3 contains 16 residues. J gave up 7 bases and V 4 bases, and 14 bases lay outside the gene matches. The CDR3 region has the DNA TGCGCCAGCAGCATCGGACAGGGGAGGGGAATTGATGAAGCTTTCTTT. This encodes CASSIGQGRGIDEAFF.

A note on this clone: The junction and the germline gene differ at one end; a read error may be behind it. V and J are TRBV7-7 and TRBJ2-7; D unresolved. This CDR3 region has 13 residues. Germline CDR1 reads SSHAT; CDR2 reads FNYEAQ (reference sequence). This CDR3 reads CASSLGDSYEQYF. Written as DNA, the CDR3 is TGTGCTAGCAGCTTAGGTGACTCCTACGAGCAGTACTTC.

The chain combines TRBV5-6 with TRBJ2-7; tentative D call: TRBD1 (6 bases). From germline, CDR1 is SGHDT and CDR2 YYEEEE. Trimming cost V 3 bases and J 5 bases, with 15 bases left between them. The CDR3 consists of 14 residues. CDR3 sequence: CASSWDMTFNEQYF. The CDR3 nucleotides read TGTGCCAGCAGCTGGGACATGACCTTCAACGAGCAGTACTTC. Based on the CDR3 plus reference TRBV5-6 and TRBJ2-7, the full variable domain is DAGVTQSPTHLIKTRGQQVTLRCSPKSGHDTVSWYQQALGQGPQFIFQYYEEEERQRGNFPDRFSGHQFPNYSSELNVNALLLGDSALYLCASSWDMTFNEQYFGPGTRLTVT.

In nucleotides, the CDR3 is TGTGCCTGGACGACCACAGGGGGCTATGGCTACACCTTC. Encoded protein: CAWTTTGGYGYTF. V usage is TRBV30 and J usage is TRBJ1-2; 8 bases match TRBD1. CDR1 and CDR2 from the germline V gene are GTSNPN and SVGIG (reference sequence). The CDR3 runs 13 residues. The J segment lost 4 bases and the V segment lost 4 bases, leaving 5 bases of the junction unmatched.

V usage is TRBV2 and J usage is TRBJ1-5, with D hard to call. The V gene lost 3 bases and the J gene lost 3 bases, with 6 bases spanning the gap. Germline V gives CDR1 SNHLY, CDR2 FYNNEI. The CDR3 is 13 residues long. The CDR3 loop reads CASSDPLNQPQHF. CDR3 nucleotide sequence: TGTGCCAGCAGTGATCCTCTCAATCAGCCCCAGCATTTT. The full variable domain, in which reference TRBV2 and TRBJ1-5 provide the parts outside the CDR3, is EPEVTQTPSHQVTQMGQEVILRCVPISNHLYFYWYRQILGQKVEFLVSFYNNEISEKSEIFDDQFSVERPDGSNFTLKIRSTKLEDSAMYFCASSDPLNQPQHFGDGTRLSIL.

The chain is built from TRBV7-3 and TRBJ2-3, with TRBD2 matching 8 bases. V lost 4 bases and J lost 2; bases outside the gene matches: 11. The CDR3 length is 17 residues. The germline V gene encodes CDR1 SGHTA and CDR2 FQGTGA. In nucleotides, the CDR3 is TGTGCCAGCAGCTCAGGCGGGGGGCCGACACTCACAGATACGCAGTATTTT. Its protein is CASSSGGGPTLTDTQYF.

The V and J genes are TRBV27 and TRBJ1-4, with D unresolved. CDR1 MNHEY and CDR2 SMNVEV come from the germline V gene (reference sequence). There are 16 residues in the CDR3. Trimming removed 5 bases at V and 0 bases at J, with 13 bases between. As DNA, the CDR3 is TGTGCCAGCAGTCCCCTCCTGACTGCAACTAATGAAAAACTGTTTTTT. Protein: CASSPLLTATNEKLFF.

The rearrangement links TRBV30 to TRBJ1-1; D is ambiguous. Trimming left V 0 bases short and J 4 bases short, with 12 bases between. Germline values: CDR1 GTSNPN, CDR2 SVGIG (reference sequence). The CDR3 consists of 14 residues. The CDR3 loop is CAWSVEGRSTEAFF. The CDR3 region has the DNA TGTGCCTGGAGTGTTGAGGGTAGGAGCACTGAAGCTTTCTTT.

The rearrangement joins TRBV6-6 to TRBJ1-2; unclear D gene. The germline gives CDR1 MNHNY, CDR2 SVGAGI (reference sequence). The CDR3 contains 12 residues. V lost 7 bases and J lost 5, with 11 bases in between. The CDR3 region has the DNA TGTGCCAGCACCGGGTCGGGTTATGGCTACACCTTC. Translation: CASTGSGYGYTF.

J is TRBJ1-6 and V is TRBV25-1; 8 bases match TRBD1. CDR3 length: 13 amino acids. After removal of 3 bases from V and 10 bases from J, the junction contained 2 bases not matched to a gene. Germline V CDR1 and CDR2: MGHDK, SYGVNS. Here the CDR3 DNA reads TGTGCCAGCAGTGAGACAGGGGAATCACCCCTCCACTTT. Its protein product is CASSETGESPLHF.

This clone has just one count. The chain combines TRBV29-1 with TRBJ1-1; 9 nucleotides agree with TRBD1. The CDR3 covers 13 residues. The J segment lost 4 bases and the V segment lost 7 bases, leaving 7 bases of the junction unmatched. The germline V gene has CDR1 SQVTM and CDR2 ANQGSEA. The CDR3 DNA reads as TGCAGCGCCAGGGACAGGGTGGGCACTGAAGCTTTCTTT. It specifies CSARDRVGTEAFF.